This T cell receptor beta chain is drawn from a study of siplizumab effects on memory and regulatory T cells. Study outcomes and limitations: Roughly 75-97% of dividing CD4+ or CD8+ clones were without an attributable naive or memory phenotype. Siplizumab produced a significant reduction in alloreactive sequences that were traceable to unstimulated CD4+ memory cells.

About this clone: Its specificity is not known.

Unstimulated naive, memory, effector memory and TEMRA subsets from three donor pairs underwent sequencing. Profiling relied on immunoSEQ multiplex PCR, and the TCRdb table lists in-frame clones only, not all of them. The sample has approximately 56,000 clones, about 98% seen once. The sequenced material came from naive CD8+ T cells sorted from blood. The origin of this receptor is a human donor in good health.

This chain's CDR3 is CASSSGGEQYF. In DNA, the CDR3 is TGTGCCAGCAGCTCAGGTGGGGAGCAGTACTTC. V and J are TRBV7-9 and TRBJ2-7; unclear D gene. Germline-derived CDR1 and CDR2 are SEHNR and FQNEAQ (reference sequence). This CDR3 contains 11 residues. Trimming left V 4 bases short and J 7 bases short, with 8 bases between.